The present TCR beta chain was sequenced within a study of technical replicates of blood from a few donors (dated by TCRdb to 2016 to 2017). Germline trimming: 5 bases from V, 4 bases from J; junction bases outside gene matches: 5. Sequences SNHLY (CDR1) and FYNNEI (CDR2) are obtained from the germline V gene. The CDR3 numbers 15 residues from cysteine through phenylalanine. The entry retains the CDR3 DNA only, 45 bases that are in frame from base 1. Libraries were prepared through the immunoSEQ multiplex PCR assay. The table was pulled from immuneACCESS by TCRdb, which kept in-frame rearrangements only. Such tables lose some clones; where checked, under half of the loss comes from unresolved V genes, and the rest has no known cause. For this sample there are over 10,000 clones; 85% to 95% appear just once. The leading ten clones occupy 7.5% to 8% of the sample. Details on this clone: There is no known antigen for this receptor. No clone much larger than this one lies a single base away; base qualities are absent.

Recombination joined TRBV2 with TRBJ2-1; TRBD1 fits 10 bases in the junction. Sequencing was done on a sample of PBMCs. The sequence came from a human donor in good health. Read as DNA, the sequence is TGTGCCAGCAGTAGGACAGGGGGTACATACAATGAGCAGTTCTTC. Its translation is CASSRTGGTYNEQFF.